This T cell receptor beta chain was recovered during a study of Ad26.COV2.S vaccination and SARS-CoV-2 variants. Across the study: Donor was in the COV1001 Ad26.COV2.S trial arm. The authors gave Ad26.COV2.S intramuscularly, either once or twice 56 days apart. Overall study findings and caveats: Relative to placebo recipients, vaccine recipients exhibited elevated spike-specific TCR breadth.

This CDR3 is built from 17 residues. The ends were cut back, 5 bases at V and 1 base at J, with 19 bases in the middle. In germline, CDR1 is SGHTA, CDR2 FQGTGA. Libraries were prepared by immunoSEQ multiplex PCR; TCRdb keeps only in-frame clonotypes and omits some of them. In the table there are around 450,000 clones, about 88% of which are singletons. Remarks on this clone: The antigen is not known.

Documented treatment: 15 to 20 received Ad26.COV2.S at low or high dose, single or two shots; 5 received placebo; per-sample allocation not given. The study sampled participants on day 63 after the first vaccine or placebo injection. J is TRBJ2-3 and V is TRBV7-3; either TRBD1 or TRBD2 may supply D (5 bases each). Sample: peripheral blood, taken in a trial of Ad26.COV2.S vaccine versus placebo. The receptor was isolated from a person between 18 and 60 years old who received the Ad26.COV2.S COVID-19 vaccine or a placebo. The CDR3 DNA reads as TGTGCCAGCAGCACTAGACCCGGGGCTCTGGGCACAGATACGCAGTATTTT. Translation gives CASSTRPGALGTDTQYF.